This entry is about one TCR beta chain. Its antigen is as yet unknown. An end of the junction does not agree with germline; a read error may underlie this. This sample's RNA came from whole unsorted tissue. Between August and November 2014, newly diagnosed, chemotherapy-naive lung cancer patients underwent thoracic surgery in China. Three rounds of nested PCR, following a modified ARM-PCR protocol, produced the TCRbeta library. TCRdb analysed the multiplex PCR reads with MiXCR anew, one entry per CDR3 protein. The sample has 75,000 to 100,000 distinct CDR3 sequences, 67% seen once; the top ten hold roughly 18%. The CDR3 is 17 amino acids. Per germline, CDR1 SGHAT and CDR2 FQDESV (reference sequence). The data derive from a study of tumor and adjacent non-tumor tissue in lung cancer. Across the study: On average, productive TCRbeta reads reached 4 million to 4.5 million per sample.

Study-wide points: Tumor tissue had significantly higher TCR diversity than normal lung. Tumor TCR diversity, when higher, was linked to shorter survival.

The sequence was collected from a man aged 60 to 75 with non-small cell lung cancer. The specimen was lung tumor tissue. The genes are TRBV11-1 and TRBJ2-2, with 8 bases that match TRBD2. CDR3 amino acids: CASSPGISGIDPGELFF. CDR3 in DNA: TGTGCCAGCAGCCCCGGGATTAGCGGGATAGACCCAGGGGAGCTATTTTTT. Drawing the rest from reference TRBV11-1 and TRBJ2-2, the complete variable domain is EAEVAQSPRYKITEKSQAVAFWCDPISGHATLYWYRQILGQGPELLVQFQDESVVDDSQLPKDRFSAERLKGVDSTLKIQPAELGDSAMYLCASSPGISGIDPGELFFGEGSRLTVL.